The 19 T cell receptor beta chains below all came from one sample that was sequenced in a study of cytomegalovirus exposure and HLA in healthy donors. Primers: 60 Vbeta forward and 13 Jbeta reverse. The repertoire was sequenced with immunoSEQ multiplex PCR; TCRdb's copy has only in-frame clones and lacks some. The repertoire includes about 220,000 clones, 75% to 80% of them detected once, and 1.5% to 2% sits in the top ten. Specimen: PBMCs. These receptors all stem from a male donor in good health and CMV-seronegative.

This chain connects TRBV25-1 to TRBJ2-7; perhaps TRBD2 as D (5 bases). Per germline, CDR1 MGHDK and CDR2 SYGVNS. This CDR3 is 12 amino acids long. Trimming took 4 bases from V and 4 from J, leaving 8 bases between them. As DNA, the CDR3 is TGTGCCAGCAGTGGGGGAGTATACGAGCAGTACTTC. Translation gives CASSGGVYEQYF.

This sequence joins TRBV2 and TRBJ1-2; 7 bases fit TRBD1. V lost 2 bases, J lost 4 bases, and 10 bases stayed unmatched. The CDR3 totals 16 residues. Germline V lookup: CDR1 SNHLY, CDR2 FYNNEI. For the CDR3, the DNA is TGTGCCAGCAGTGAACCTCCAGGGGGATACGGCTATGGCTACACCTTC. Translating it yields CASSEPPGGYGYGYTF.

This chain joins TRBV29-1 and TRBJ2-6, with 7 bases that match TRBD1. Trimming took 7 bases from V and 2 from J; bases not matched to a gene: 2. The CDR3 sequence is 13 residues long. From germline, CDR1 is SQVTM and CDR2 ANQGSEA. In DNA, the CDR3 is TGCAGCGCACAGGGGACTGGGGCCAACGTCCTGACTTTC. As protein: CSAQGTGANVLTF.

The V call is TRBV6-6, the J call TRBJ1-1; D unclear. Germline V CDR1 and CDR2: MNHNY, SVGAGI (reference sequence). The CDR3 extends over 14 amino acids. Trimming left V 0 bases short and J 6 bases short, with 11 bases between. The CDR3 DNA follows: TGTGCCAGCAGTTACTCAGTCAACCAGGCTGAAGCTTTCTTT. This codes for CASSYSVNQAEAFF.

The table lists this clone with a few counts. The chain recombines TRBV27 with TRBJ1-1, with TRBD1 identical over 9 bases. CDR3 length equals 15 residues. Germline V gene lookup returns CDR1 MNHEY and CDR2 SMNVEV (reference sequence). V was clipped by 2 bases and J by 3 bases; unmatched bases: 4. CDR3 protein: CASSLTGQGYTEAFF. CDR3 nucleotides: TGTGCCAGCAGTTTAACCGGACAGGGGTACACTGAAGCTTTCTTT.

Concerning this clone: At one end, the junction sequence differs from germline, possibly due to a read error. J is TRBJ1-2 and V is TRBV27, with TRBD1 matching over 7 bases. The CDR3 has 14 amino acids. Germline V gene sequence: CDR1 MNHEY, CDR2 SMNVEV (reference sequence). The CDR3 nucleotides are TGTGCCAGCAGCTTCACAGGGGCTTCGTATGACTACACCTTC. Translating gives CASSFTGASYDYTF.

The rearrangement links TRBV9 to TRBJ2-6, with 9 nucleotides matching TRBD1. The length of the CDR3 is 17 residues. CDR1 and CDR2 (germline): SGDLS, YYNGEE. J was trimmed by 2 bases and V by 3 bases; bases with no gene match: 6. DNA for the CDR3: TGTGCCAGCAGCGGGGACAGGGTTGTTACTGGGGCCAACGTCCTGACTTTC. Translating gives CASSGDRVVTGANVLTF.

On this clone: Sequence at one end of the junction differs from germline and may be a read error. The V and J genes are TRBV7-9 and TRBJ2-7; D is undetermined. The germline V gene encodes CDR1 SEHNR and CDR2 FQNEAQ (reference sequence). This CDR3 comprises 12 residues. The CDR3 DNA is TGTTCCAGCAGCTTCCGTTCCTACGAGCAGTACTTC. Amino acid sequence: CSSSFRSYEQYF.

The gene calls are TRBV28 and TRBJ1-3; TRBD1 matches 7 bases. Trimming at V came to 6 bases and at J to 1 base, leaving 6 bases not matched to a gene. This CDR3 spans 15 amino acids. In germline, CDR1 is MDHEN, CDR2 SYDVKM. CDR3 sequence: CASRPGGSSGNTIYF. The CDR3 DNA follows: TGTGCCAGCAGACCAGGGGGTAGTTCTGGAAACACCATATATTTT.

The sample holds a few counts of this clone. CDR3 bases: TGTGCCAGCAGCCCAGTGGTAGCGGGGGGCACAGATACGCAGTATTTT. Protein sequence: CASSPVVAGGTDTQYF. The chain employs TRBV28 and TRBJ2-3; 9 bases are a match to TRBD2. Losses at the gene ends were 6 bases for V and 1 base for J; bases not matched to a gene: 8. The CDR3 sequence is 16 residues long. CDR1 is MDHEN, CDR2 SYDVKM, per germline.

The genes are TRBV2 and TRBJ1-1; 7 nucleotides agree with TRBD1. This CDR3 has 12 residues. The V gene end was trimmed by 6 bases and the J gene end by 8 bases; junction bases not matched to a gene: 6. The germline V gene has CDR1 SNHLY and CDR2 FYNNEI. CDR3 bases: TGTGCCAGCAGGAGGGGGACAGACGAAGCTTTCTTT. As protein: CASRRGTDEAFF.

V is TRBV30 and J is TRBJ2-5; TRBD1 is a possible D gene (8 bases). The V end was cut by 3 bases, the J end by 2 bases, with 16 bases between. Germline assignment: CDR1 GTSNPN and CDR2 SVGIG (reference sequence). The CDR3 covers 15 residues. The CDR3 here is CAWSEQGGPQETQYF. In DNA form, the CDR3 reads TGTGCCTGGAGCGAACAGGGGGGGCCTCAAGAGACCCAGTACTTC. The variable domain in full, completed from reference TRBV30 and TRBJ2-5, reads SQTIHQWPATLVQPVGSPLSLECTVEGTSNPNLYWYRQAAGRGLQLLFYSVGIGQISSEVPQNLSASRPQDRQFILSSKKLLLSDSGFYLCAWSEQGGPQETQYFGPGTRLLVL.

V gene TRBV5-1 combines with J gene TRBJ2-5; 12 positions match TRBD1. The length of the CDR3 is 15 residues. Germline CDR1 SGHRS, CDR2 YFSETQ. The ends lost 4 bases at V and 2 bases at J; junction bases unmatched: 3. CDR3: CASSRDRGRQETQYF. CDR3 DNA: TGCGCCAGCAGCCGGGACAGGGGGCGGCAAGAGACCCAGTACTTC.

V usage is TRBV4-3 and J usage is TRBJ2-1; possibly TRBD2 for D (6 bases). Trimming pared 1 base from V and 8 bases from J, leaving 12 bases between. The CDR3 has 14 residues. Germline CDR1 LGHNA, CDR2 YSLEER. This chain's CDR3 is CASSQGTGGDEQFF. Here the CDR3 DNA reads TGCGCCAGCAGCCAAGGGACTGGCGGGGATGAGCAGTTCTTC.

The chain couples TRBV19 to TRBJ1-2; TRBD1 matches 7 bases. This CDR3 comprises 17 residues. V gave up 5 bases and J gave up 4 bases; unmatched junction bases: 16. Germline-derived CDR1 and CDR2 are LNHDA and SQIVND (reference sequence). This chain's CDR3 is CASSDSKTGILSYGYTF. CDR3 nucleotides: TGTGCCAGTAGTGATTCGAAGACAGGGATCCTATCCTATGGCTACACCTTC.

This clone was detected only a few times. The CDR3 DNA reads as TGTGCCTGGAGTGGACAGGGAACTAATGAAAAACTGTTTTTT. This gives the protein CAWSGQGTNEKLFF. The gene calls are TRBV30 and TRBJ1-4; 7 bases align to TRBD1. The germline V gene encodes CDR1 GTSNPN and CDR2 SVGIG (reference sequence). The length of the CDR3 is 14 residues. V gave up 1 base and J gave up 1 base; unmatched junction bases: 0.

The CDR3 DNA reads TGTGCCAGCAGCTTATTTAATTCTTTCGATGGCTACACCTTC. It specifies CASSLFNSFDGYTF. This chain links TRBV11-2 with TRBJ1-2; no definite D call. Germline CDR1 reads SGHAT; CDR2 reads FQNNGV. The CDR3 is made up of 14 amino acids. The ends were cut back, 2 bases at V and 6 bases at J, with 13 bases in the middle. The full variable domain, its missing parts supplied by reference TRBV11-2 and TRBJ1-2, is EAGVAQSPRYKIIEKRQSVAFWCNPISGHATLYWYQQILGQGPKLLIQFQNNGVVDDSQLPKDRFSAERLKGVDSTLKIQPAKLEDSAVYLCASSLFNSFDGYTFGSGTRLTVV.

The chain uses TRBV7-9 and TRBJ2-7; weak D call: TRBD2 (5 bases). The CDR3 covers 15 residues. V was cut by 1 base and J by 6 bases, with 16 bases left in between. Germline lookup yields CDR1 SEHNR and CDR2 FQNEAQ (reference sequence). CDR3 in amino acids: CASSLGVGGGSEQYF. The CDR3 DNA follows: TGTGCCAGCAGCTTAGGGGTAGGAGGTGGAAGCGAGCAGTACTTC.

The genes are TRBV4-1 and TRBJ1-6, with TRBD1 as a possible D gene (5 bases). Germline CDR1 MGHRA, CDR2 YSYEKL. Trimming took off 4 bases at V and 7 bases at J, with 17 bases between the two ends. The CDR3 loop spans 16 amino acids. CDR3: CASSPPARGGNSPLHF. The CDR3, as DNA: TGCGCCAGCAGCCCTCCCGCCCGGGGGGGAAATTCACCCCTCCACTTT.